The present TCR beta chain was sequenced within a study of long-term antiretroviral therapy in people with HIV (dated by TCRdb to 2021 to 2024). About the study as a whole: The earliest samples were collected approximately a decade before the 2015 WHO recommendation for immediate ART, a period when ART was typically delayed until CD4 counts fell. Of the roughly 27 participants with HIV, approximately twelve were female. Whether ART initiation and durable HIV suppression were associated with changes in peripheral blood TRB repertoire composition and diversity was tested in a retrospective serial study. No cross-contamination during QIAcube processing was shown when test extractions of a monoclonal T-cell line were performed alongside about 30 polyclonal samples. The cohort contributed roughly 200 cryopreserved PBMC samples from 30 to 35 adults with confirmed HIV infection, collected serially over a mean of around 6 years (range 1-12). What the study reported, not specific to this receptor: Narrower CDR3 length ranges were observed in HIV repertoires than in controls, and an antigen-experienced repertoire with only a slight naive shift after ART was suggested by the network structure. Unsorted PBMC were profiled instead of sorted CD4+ and CD8+ T cells because pre-ART samples had limited cell numbers. The samples span the years 2004 to 2017, and the ART regimens used at that time may not be as effective as current regimens. Inferences about post-ART repertoire changes were limited because no data were available on ART adherence, viral resistance or therapy changes. Owing to limited PBMC availability, only the TCR beta chain was sequenced, without alpha chain pairing. Starting ART was linked to a significant rise in TRB diversity, yet even after long-term ART the diversity remained significantly lower than in transplant donor controls. Expanded TRB clones identified before ART initiation dominated the repertoire at all time points, although this dominance fluctuated and declined in many PLHIV after ART.

Concerning this clone itself: Its antigen remains undetermined. No base-level quality is on record; no much larger clone is a single base apart.

Reading the germline V gene (reference sequence) gives CDR1 DFQATT and CDR2 SNEGSKA. V was cut back by 6 bases and J by 6 bases, leaving a gap of 8 bases between them. The CDR3, from cysteine to phenylalanine, totals 10 residues. Only the CDR3 DNA stays, 30 bases, in frame from base 1. Inclusion was restricted to participants for whom at least one PBMC sample before ART initiation and at least two post-ART samples were available. All participants with HIV were treated in the United States of America. Before DNA extraction, cryopreserved samples of about 0.95-11 million PBMC were thawed and then washed. At the time of the earliest PBMC sample, participants with HIV were aged between about 20 and 60 years. PBMC samples were contributed by each participant from 1-4 timepoints before ART initiation and 2-8 timepoints after ART initiation, with a median of 7 samples. For every participant, serial HIV viral load, CD4+ T-cell count, ART history and demographic data were obtained. Genomic DNA was extracted from unsorted PBMC with a Qiagen kit on a QIAcube, processed in batches of 12 samples.

The immunoSEQ hsTCRB v3.0 assay was used at survey level resolution for TRB variable region sequencing. A depth of roughly 40,000-55,000 T-cell genomes per sample was targeted for TRB sequencing. TRB libraries were pooled and sequenced on an Illumina MiSeq using a v3 150-cycle kit. The published analysis was carried out like this. Repertoire analysis was run in R within a reproducible Nextflow workflow that covered QC, data transformation and analysis. Custom analyses were implemented in LymphoSeq2, an R package for AIRR-Seq data exploration. After excluding a few samples that yielded fewer than 5000 total TRB sequences, 150 to 200 HIV repertoires remained for analysis. Among the 170 to 200 retained HIV repertoires, 55 to 60 were collected before ART initiation and approximately 130 after ART initiation. Repertoires were downsampled to 5000 TRB nucleotide sequences, and summary statistics were averaged over 100 downsampling iterations. Only TRB sequences with CDR3 regions of at least seven amino acids were retained for analysis. Two measures captured diversity: a Shannon entropy-derived clonality score and the Gini coefficient. In the repertoire networks, any two of the top 5000 CDR3 amino acid sequences were linked whenever the two sequences differed by an edit distance of one. For TRB CDR3 amino acid sequences, antigen specificity groups and MHC restriction were predicted with GLIPH2. To flag known CMV, EBV, HIV or tissue antigen associations, CDR3 amino acid sequences were matched against VDJdb and McPAS-TCR. Pre-ART, post-ART and control groups were compared with Wilcoxon signed-rank tests and Holm-Bonferroni correction. TCRdb stores this immuneACCESS table with in-frame sequences only. Part of the clones is absent; in the studies checked, under half of the shortfall reflects unresolved V genes, and no reason is known for the rest. V, J and clone size reflect that table, while D and trimming were determined from the DNA. The sample table contains roughly 11,000 clones; only one count was recorded for around nine tenths of them. Clones ranked in the top ten supply 15% to 25% of the sample.

The receptor's source is a woman between 40 and 55 years old with HIV. The chain is assembled from TRBV20-1 and TRBJ2-5, with the D gene not clear enough to name. The sample in question was unsorted PBMCs, obtained 0.2 years before starting antiretroviral therapy. The CDR3 region: CSAVRQTQYF. The DNA sequence reads TGCAGTGCCGTTCGCCAGACCCAGTACTTC.